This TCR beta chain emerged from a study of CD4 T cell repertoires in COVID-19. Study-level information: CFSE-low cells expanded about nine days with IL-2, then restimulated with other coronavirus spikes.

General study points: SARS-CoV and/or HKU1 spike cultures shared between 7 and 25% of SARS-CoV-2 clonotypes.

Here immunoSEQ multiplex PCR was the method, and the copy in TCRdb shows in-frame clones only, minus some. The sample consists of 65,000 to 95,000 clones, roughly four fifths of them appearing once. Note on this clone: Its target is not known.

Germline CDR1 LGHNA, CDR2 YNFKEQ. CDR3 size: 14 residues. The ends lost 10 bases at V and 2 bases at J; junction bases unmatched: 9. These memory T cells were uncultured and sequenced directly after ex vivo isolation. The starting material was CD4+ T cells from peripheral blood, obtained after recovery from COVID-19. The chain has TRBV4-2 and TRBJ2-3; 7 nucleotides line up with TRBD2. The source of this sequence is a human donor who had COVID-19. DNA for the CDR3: TGTGCCACCCAAAATTGGGACTACACAGATACGCAGTATTTT. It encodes CATQNWDYTDTQYF.